This TCR beta chain is from a study of kidney transplant recipient with SARS-CoV-2 infection (dated by TCRdb to the early 2020s). Taken from the germline V gene (reference sequence), the CDR1 and CDR2 loops are LNHDA and SQIVND. V lost 9 bases and J lost 7 bases, and the count of bases not matched to a germline gene is 14. Its CDR3 holds 15 amino acids, cysteine through phenylalanine. CDR3 DNA only is kept here, 45 bases in frame from base 1. Sequenced using an Illumina MiSeq. Profiling of the peripheral T cell repertoire was carried out for human TCRbeta genes. As for how the authors treated the data: Beta-binomial modelling was applied to test for differential clonotype abundance so that variability over time was accounted for. Expanded clonotypes were checked against the ImmuneCODE reference database of SARS-CoV-2-associated TCRs and mapped to regions of the viral genome. Additional analyses of the repertoire looked at TRBV gene usage, CDR3 length, CDR3 amino acid overlap between time points, clonotype abundance distributions and Jaccard similarity. TCRdb's own reprocessing of the public reads used fastp at Q25 and MiXCR and kept productive beta chains. Rows with one shared CDR3 protein collapse into an entry with the most common genes and DNA. The V and J calls here are based on TCRdb, not the publication. The sample table shows fewer than 250,000 distinct CDR3 sequences, and about 30% are seen once. Roughly 7% of the sample belongs to the ten largest clones.

In its sample, this clonotype was seen many times. Its antigen is still unknown. No per-base quality is available; no much larger clone lies one base away. The sample's time point label is to be understood as: pre-pandemic baseline sample and day 111 after first positive SARS-CoV-2 test. Recombination connected TRBV19 to TRBJ1-5, with 8 junctional bases fitting TRBD1. This TCR derives from a male patient younger than 45 who had COVID-19 and was a kidney transplant recipient. Following a transplant, a fraction of the T cells may be traceable to the graft donor. This specimen consisted of a blood sample, obtained at baseline and between days 110 and 120 from a kidney transplant recipient. CDR3 sequence: CASRPRAGGGQPQHF. The sequenced DNA: TGTGCCAGCCGTCCCCGGGCAGGGGGCGGACAGCCCCAGCATTTT.